This passage covers 20 T cell receptor beta chains from one sample sequenced in a study of Ad26.COV2.S vaccination and SARS-CoV-2 variants. Only in-frame clones appear in the TCRdb table, and some are missing; sequencing was by immunoSEQ multiplex PCR. The sample holds some 240,000 clones, 70% to 90% seen once. Treatment here: around 19 received Ad26.COV2.S at low or high dose, single or two shots; about five received placebo; per-sample allocation not given. Following the first vaccine or placebo injection, samples were taken on day 63. Sequenced material: peripheral blood, taken in a trial of Ad26.COV2.S vaccine versus placebo. Source of these receptors: a person aged 18-65 years who received the Ad26.COV2.S COVID-19 vaccine or a placebo.

This sequence joins TRBV29-1 and TRBJ1-1; D is unclear. CDR3 size: 13 residues. Germline CDR1 reads SQVTM; CDR2 reads ANQGSEA. The ends were cut back, 2 bases at V and 0 bases at J, with 7 bases in the middle. The CDR3 region has the DNA TGCAGCGTTGAATTGGGGATGAACACTGAAGCTTTCTTT. It specifies CSVELGMNTEAFF.

The chain joins TRBV24-1 to TRBJ1-2; 8 positions agree with TRBD1. CDR3 length: 15 residues. Germline CDR1 and CDR2: KGHDR and SFDVKD. With V trimmed by 3 bases and J by 8 bases, 10 bases remained unmatched. The CDR3 here is CATSDPSGTGDGYTF. The DNA of the CDR3 is TGTGCCACCAGTGATCCATCCGGGACAGGAGACGGCTACACCTTC.

V is TRBV5-1 and J is TRBJ1-1; D unresolved. Germline assignment: CDR1 SGHRS and CDR2 YFSETQ. Trimming stripped 2 bases from V and 1 base from J, with 6 bases between. The CDR3 contains 13 residues. CDR3 residues: CASSFRTNTEAFF. CDR3 bases: TGCGCCAGCAGCTTCAGGACGAACACTGAAGCTTTCTTT.

The V and J genes are TRBV19 and TRBJ2-1; the match to TRBD2 covers 8 bases. Trimming at V came to 2 bases and at J to 4 bases, leaving 1 base not matched to a gene. In germline, CDR1 is LNHDA, CDR2 SQIVND (reference sequence). The CDR3 has 14 amino acids. The CDR3 sequence is CASSITSGYNEQFF. CDR3 nucleotides: TGTGCCAGTAGTATAACTAGCGGATACAATGAGCAGTTCTTC. Using reference TRBV19 and TRBJ2-1 for the parts outside the CDR3, the full variable domain is DGGITQSPKYLFRKEGQNVTLSCEQNLNHDAMYWYRQDPGQGLRLIYYSQIVNDFQKGDIAEGYSVSREKKESFPLTVTSAQKNPTAFYLCASSITSGYNEQFFGPGTRLTVL.

V gene TRBV18 combines with J gene TRBJ2-5, with D possibly matching TRBD1 (6 bases). Germline assignment: CDR1 KGHSH and CDR2 LQKENI. There are 15 residues in the CDR3. Deletions cut 3 bases from V and 0 bases from J, with 11 bases between. The CDR3 loop reads CASSPQGRNQETQYF. CDR3 nucleotides: TGTGCCAGCTCACCCCAGGGGCGAAACCAAGAGACCCAGTACTTC.

This chain links TRBV7-7 with TRBJ2-3; D gene unclear. The CDR3 totals 16 residues. Looked up from germline, CDR1 is SSHAT and CDR2 is FNYEAQ (reference sequence). The CDR3 sequence is CATRPSYLDSTDTQYF. The CDR3 DNA reads as TGTGCTACCCGTCCTTCTTACCTTGATAGCACAGATACGCAGTATTTT.

The chain couples TRBV9 to TRBJ1-1; 7 nucleotides match TRBD1. The germline V gene encodes CDR1 SGDLS and CDR2 YYNGEE. With 3 bases clipped from V and 4 bases from J, the junction kept 3 bases outside the gene matches. There are 13 residues in the CDR3. The CDR3 DNA sequence: TGTGCCAGCAGCGGATCAGGGGGCACTGAAGCTTTCTTT. Translated, it gives CASSGSGGTEAFF.

The CDR3 sequence: CASSSTFTGELFF. CDR3 bases: TGTGCCAGCAGCTCGACTTTCACCGGGGAGCTGTTTTTT. V gene TRBV5-6 combines with J gene TRBJ2-2; D is unclear. This CDR3 is built from 13 residues. Trimming pared 3 bases from V and 4 bases from J, leaving 7 bases between. Germline V gene sequence: CDR1 SGHDT, CDR2 YYEEEE.

The chain carries TRBV7-6 and TRBJ2-2; 7 positions match TRBD1. The CDR3 sequence is 16 residues long. J was trimmed by 3 bases and V by 5 bases; bases with no gene match: 9. Germline-derived CDR1 and CDR2 are SGHVS and FNYEAQ. The CDR3 spells CASSRIGGLDTGELFF. DNA for the CDR3: TGTGCCAGCAGCCGTATAGGGGGCCTTGACACCGGGGAGCTGTTTTTT.

V gene TRBV10-2 combines with J gene TRBJ2-2; D remains ambiguous. The CDR3 has 16 amino acids. Trimming cost V 2 bases and J 0 bases, with 10 bases left between them. Germline V gives CDR1 WSHSY, CDR2 SAAADI. The DNA for the CDR3 is TGCGCCAGCAGTGAGCTACTCGGGTCGAACACCGGGGAGCTGTTTTTT. Encoded protein: CASSELLGSNTGELFF.

The J gene is TRBJ2-7, the V gene TRBV5-6, with 11 bases that match TRBD1. The CDR3 consists of 14 residues. Germline V gives CDR1 SGHDT, CDR2 YYEEEE. Trimming cost V 5 bases and J 4 bases; bases outside gene matches: 5. Written as DNA, the CDR3 is TGTGCCAGCAGGAACCGGGACAGGGGGTACGAGCAGTACTTC. Residues: CASRNRDRGYEQYF.

The chain couples TRBV7-2 to TRBJ1-5, with D unresolved. CDR3 length equals 15 residues. Germline V CDR1 and CDR2: SGHTA, FQGNSA. The V end was cut by 1 base, the J end by 7 bases, with 14 bases between. In nucleotides, the CDR3 is TGTGCCAGCAGCTTAGGGGCAGGTTCTTGGCAGCCCCAGCATTTT. Its protein is CASSLGAGSWQPQHF.

The count of this clone is one. The gene calls are TRBV3-1 (or the pseudogene TRBV3-2) and TRBJ1-5; perhaps TRBD1 as D (5 bases). CDR1 is LGHDT, CDR2 YNNKEL, per germline (reference sequence). Deletions cut 6 bases from V and 3 bases from J, with 9 bases between. The CDR3 is made up of 13 amino acids. DNA for the CDR3: TGTGCCAGCAGTGACAGTTCCAATCAGCCCCAGCATTTT. Protein: CASSDSSNQPQHF.

The chain has TRBV19 and TRBJ2-1; D possibly matches TRBD1 or TRBD2 (6 bases each). Trimming shortened V by 0 bases and J by 0 bases, and 18 bases separated the two germline ends. The CDR3 consists of 19 residues. CDR1 is LNHDA, CDR2 SQIVND, per germline (reference sequence). As DNA, the CDR3 is TGTGCCAGTAGTATAGATCGGGGGCCAAGCGGAAGCTCCTACAATGAGCAGTTCTTC. Translation gives CASSIDRGPSGSSYNEQFF.

The genes are TRBV28 and TRBJ2-7; 11 nucleotides agree with TRBD1. Losses at the gene ends were 4 bases for V and 5 bases for J; bases not matched to a gene: 4. Germline V gene lookup returns CDR1 MDHEN and CDR2 SYDVKM. There are 14 residues in the CDR3. DNA for the CDR3: TGTGCCAGCAGTTCACCGGGACAGGGGGACGAGCAGTACGTC. Residues: CASSSPGQGDEQYV.

V gene TRBV4-3 combines with J gene TRBJ2-5; D perhaps matches TRBD1 (5 bases). This CDR3 is built from 16 residues. V dropped 1 base and J dropped 5 bases, with 17 bases sitting between them. Germline V gene lookup returns CDR1 LGHNA and CDR2 YSLEER. CDR3 sequence: CASSQGTAVRGETQYF. The CDR3 DNA follows: TGCGCCAGCAGCCAAGGAACCGCGGTTAGGGGTGAGACCCAGTACTTC.

This chain joins TRBV7-3 and TRBJ2-2; the match to TRBD2 covers 14 bases. This CDR3 comprises 17 residues. CDR1 is SGHTA and CDR2 is FQGTGA in the germline V gene. Germline trimming cut 5 bases from V and 1 base from J; bases unmatched to any gene: 3. CDR3 nucleotides: TGTGCCAGCAGCACGGGGACTAGCGGGAGGAACACCGGGGAGCTGTTTTTT. Amino acids: CASSTGTSGRNTGELFF.

This rearrangement joins TRBV9 to TRBJ1-4; D possibly corresponds to TRBD1 (6 bases). Germline assignment: CDR1 SGDLS and CDR2 YYNGEE. The CDR3 runs 16 residues. With 4 bases removed from V and 0 bases from J, the gap between germline ends came to 13 bases. The DNA for the CDR3 is TGTGCCAGCAGCCCGGGGGCCCAGACAACTAATGAAAAACTGTTTTTT. As protein: CASSPGAQTTNEKLFF.

The chain carries TRBV19 and TRBJ1-2; D may be TRBD1 (6 bases). Germline CDR1 LNHDA, CDR2 SQIVND (reference sequence). The CDR3 length is 13 residues. V lost 7 bases, J lost 8 bases, and 17 bases lay in between. The CDR3 loop reads CASMHRGAEGYTF. The DNA for the CDR3 is TGTGCCAGTATGCATCGGGGGGCGGAAGGCTACACCTTC.

This rearrangement joins TRBV19 to TRBJ1-5, with no clear D. V dropped 7 bases and J dropped 3 bases, with 10 bases sitting between them. This CDR3 spans 13 amino acids. Germline V CDR1 and CDR2: LNHDA, SQIVND (reference sequence). In nucleotides, the CDR3 is TGTGCCAGTACCTCGGGTCTCAATCAGCCCCAGCATTTT. Its protein is CASTSGLNQPQHF.